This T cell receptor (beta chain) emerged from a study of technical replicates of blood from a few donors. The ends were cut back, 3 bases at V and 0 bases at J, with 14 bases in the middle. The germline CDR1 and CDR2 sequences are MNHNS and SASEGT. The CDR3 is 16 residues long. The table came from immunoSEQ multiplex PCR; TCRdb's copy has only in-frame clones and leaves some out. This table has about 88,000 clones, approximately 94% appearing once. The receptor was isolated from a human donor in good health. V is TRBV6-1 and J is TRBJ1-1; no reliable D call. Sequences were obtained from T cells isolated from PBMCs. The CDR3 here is CASSDQVPRLNTEAFF. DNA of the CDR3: TGTGCCAGCAGTGATCAGGTCCCCAGGTTGAACACTGAAGCTTTCTTT.